This T cell receptor beta chain was captured by sequencing in a study of PD-L1 blockade in urothelial cancer. With V trimmed by 6 bases and J by 4 bases, 10 bases remained unmatched. The V gene's germline CDR1 is MDHEN and CDR2 SYDVKM. The CDR3 consists of 15 residues. The time point denotes: peripheral blood 6 weeks after treatment start. Clones were read by immunoSEQ multiplex PCR, and TCRdb kept only the in-frame ones, dropping some. The sample records 46,000 or so clones, about 90% being singletons. This chain links TRBV28 with TRBJ2-7; 9 bases line up with TRBD1. The clonotype was recovered from a man in his 60s with urothelial cancer. Sequencing was performed on PBMCs, taken around atezolizumab (anti-PD-L1) treatment. Here the CDR3 reads CASRAGTGSRYEQYF. The CDR3 coding sequence is TGTGCCAGCAGGGCCGGGACAGGGTCCCGTTACGAGCAGTACTTC.